Following are 18 T cell receptor beta chains from one sample sequenced in a study of persistence of HIV-infected CD4 T cells. These receptors have no identified antigens. The libraries were made with immunoSEQ version 4 in survey mode. Measured with immunoSEQ multiplex PCR; TCRdb has only the in-frame clones, and not every one. The sample consists of about 45,000 clones, roughly nine tenths of them appearing once. Anti-CD3/anti-CD28 beads served as a nonspecific positive control stimulus. CD4+ T cells upregulating both CD40 ligand and CD69 were sorted as responding cells. Specimen: CD4+ T cells sorted from PBMCs after roughly 18-hour stimulation, collected from a patient who received antiretroviral therapy. These receptors all stem from an adult man with HIV who was CMV-seropositive.

The V gene is TRBV7-2, the J gene TRBJ2-3, with 7 bases identical to TRBD1. The CDR3 is 16 residues long. V trimming: 1 base; J trimming: 5 bases; junction bases outside the gene matches: 9. Germline V lookup: CDR1 SGHTA, CDR2 FQGNSA. This chain's CDR3 is CASSLDVTGIRDTQYF. The CDR3 DNA reads as TGTGCCAGCAGCTTAGATGTGACAGGGATAAGAGATACGCAGTATTTT.

The chain has TRBV29-1 and TRBJ2-3; no firm D call. CDR1 and CDR2 from the germline V gene are SQVTM and ANQGSEA. V lost 3 bases, J lost 0 bases, and 10 bases lay in between. The CDR3 loop spans 14 amino acids. CDR3 sequence: CSVDHSSSTDTQYF. The CDR3 DNA reads TGCAGCGTTGACCACAGCTCTAGCACAGATACGCAGTATTTT.

J is TRBJ2-7 and V is TRBV6-6; 11 bases match TRBD2. Trimming cost V 6 bases and J 0 bases; bases outside gene matches: 4. From germline, CDR1 is MNHNY and CDR2 SVGAGI (reference sequence). The CDR3 runs to 15 residues. The CDR3 nucleotides are TGTGCCAGCAGGTCGACTAGCGGGGACTCCTACGAGCAGTACTTC. Amino acids: CASRSTSGDSYEQYF.

The rearrangement links TRBV6-5 to TRBJ2-6; either TRBD1 or TRBD2 may supply D (6 bases each). Germline CDR1 MNHEY, CDR2 SVGAGI. This CDR3 has 15 residues. Deletions cut 5 bases from V and 4 bases from J, with 12 bases between. CDR3 bases: TGTGCCAGCAGTATAGGGGGGCGAGGGGCCAACGTCCTGACTTTC. It codes for CASSIGGRGANVLTF.

This clone was picked up a small number of times. The chain is built from TRBV3-1 (or the pseudogene TRBV3-2) and TRBJ1-2; TRBD1 is a possible D gene (5 bases). Germline assignment: CDR1 LGHDT and CDR2 YNNKEL (reference sequence). V dropped 2 bases and J dropped 4 bases, with 14 bases sitting between them. The CDR3 length is 15 residues. CDR3 bases: TGTGCCAGCAGCCAACAGGGTGCCTCCTTCTATGGCTACACCTTC. It translates to CASSQQGASFYGYTF.

The J gene is TRBJ1-2, the V gene TRBV9; 8 nucleotides line up with TRBD1. From germline, CDR1 is SGDLS and CDR2 YYNGEE. V lost 0 bases, J lost 7 bases, and 5 bases stayed unmatched. CDR3 length equals 14 residues. The CDR3 region has the DNA TGTGCCAGCAGCGTAGGCCCAGGGGGCGTTGGCTACACCTTC. Amino acids: CASSVGPGGVGYTF. The full variable domain, with the rest looked up from reference TRBV9 and TRBJ1-2, is DSGVTQTPKHLITATGQRVTLRCSPRSGDLSVYWYQQSLDQGLQFLIQYYNGEERAKGNILERFSAQQFPDLHSELNLSSLELGDSALYFCASSVGPGGVGYTFGSGTRLTVV.

The chain combines TRBV5-4 with TRBJ2-2; TRBD2 matches at 7 bases. The CDR3 is 15 residues long. CDR1 is SGHNT, CDR2 YYREEE, per germline (reference sequence). V lost 3 bases, J lost 1 base, and 3 bases stayed unmatched. In nucleotides, the CDR3 is TGTGCCAGCAGCTCTAAGCGGGGGAACACCGGGGAGCTGTTTTTT. Amino acids: CASSSKRGNTGELFF. Drawing the rest from reference TRBV5-4 and TRBJ2-2, the complete variable domain is ETGVTQSPTHLIKTRGQQVTLRCSSQSGHNTVSWYQQALGQGPQFIFQYYREEENGRGNFPPRFSGLQFPNYSSELNVNALELDDSALYLCASSSKRGNTGELFFGEGSRLTVL.

This chain uses TRBV6-5 with TRBJ1-6; D remains unclear. Germline assignment: CDR1 MNHEY and CDR2 SVGAGI. V was trimmed by 7 bases and J by 7 bases, leaving 14 bases between them. The CDR3 has 14 residues. CDR3 residues: CASNREGNNSPLHF. The CDR3 coding sequence is TGTGCCAGCAACCGGGAGGGAAACAATTCACCCCTCCACTTT.

This clone was detected once. CDR3 sequence reads: CASSNSPGNSPLHF. The CDR3 DNA sequence: TGTGCCAGCAGCAACTCGCCCGGGAATTCACCCCTCCACTTT. This chain links TRBV7-3 with TRBJ1-6; D gene uncertain. Germline V gene sequence: CDR1 SGHTA, CDR2 FQGTGA. This CDR3 region has 14 residues. V was cut by 5 bases and J by 7 bases, with 12 bases left in between.

The DNA for the CDR3 is TGTGCCAGCAGAACCCCGGGGAGGAGAAACTATGGCTACACCTTC. It is translated as CASRTPGRRNYGYTF. The chain uses TRBV6-5 and TRBJ1-2; D uncertain. Trimming shortened V by 6 bases and J by 2 bases, and 16 bases separated the two germline ends. The CDR3 runs to 15 residues. CDR1 and CDR2 from the germline V gene are MNHEY and SVGAGI.

J is TRBJ2-7 and V is TRBV7-2; TRBD2 matches 9 bases. This CDR3 region has 15 residues. Germline V gives CDR1 SGHTA, CDR2 FQGNSA. Trimming at V came to 1 base and at J to 7 bases, leaving 8 bases not matched to a gene. The CDR3 here is CASSLGLAGTREQYF. The CDR3 coding sequence is TGTGCCAGCAGCTTAGGGCTAGCGGGGACCCGGGAGCAGTACTTC.

CDR3 sequence reads: CASSSLGSQPQHF. For the CDR3, the DNA is TGTGCCAGTAGTTCCTTGGGGTCTCAGCCCCAGCATTTT. The chain combines TRBV19 with TRBJ1-5; D is unclear. Looked up from germline, CDR1 is LNHDA and CDR2 is SQIVND (reference sequence). The CDR3 is made up of 13 amino acids. Trimming took 5 bases from V and 6 from J, leaving 11 bases between them. Full variable domain (remainder filled in from reference TRBV19 and TRBJ1-5): DGGITQSPKYLFRKEGQNVTLSCEQNLNHDAMYWYRQDPGQGLRLIYYSQIVNDFQKGDIAEGYSVSREKKESFPLTVTSAQKNPTAFYLCASSSLGSQPQHFGDGTRLSIL.

This chain connects TRBV2 to TRBJ1-2, with a tentative D call TRBD1 (5 bases). From germline, CDR1 is SNHLY and CDR2 FYNNEI. The CDR3 extends over 16 amino acids. The V and J ends lost 7 bases and 8 bases respectively, with 26 bases between them. CDR3 coding DNA: TGTGCCAGCACTGGGGGTTCTGCGATCGTCGATGGCGGCTACACCTTC. It specifies CASTGGSAIVDGGYTF.

The chain carries TRBV9 and TRBJ2-7, with TRBD1 as a possible D gene (5 bases). This CDR3 region has 12 residues. The V end lost 0 bases, the J end lost 6 bases, and 7 bases lay between the germline ends. The germline CDR1 and CDR2 sequences are SGDLS and YYNGEE. The CDR3 DNA reads TGTGCCAGCAGCGTAGAAAGGGGCGAGCAGTACTTC. It yields the protein CASSVERGEQYF.

This clone appeared once. Written as DNA, the CDR3 is TGTGCCAGCAGAGCCCTGGACAGGGCCGATGGCTACACCTTC. It yields the protein CASRALDRADGYTF. The rearrangement links TRBV9 to TRBJ1-2, with 8 bases aligning to TRBD1. The J segment lost 6 bases and the V segment lost 5 bases, leaving 9 bases of the junction unmatched. The CDR3 totals 14 residues. Germline V CDR1 and CDR2: SGDLS, YYNGEE.

The V call is TRBV7-3, the J call TRBJ2-3, with D maybe TRBD1 (6 bases). V shed 3 bases and J shed 2 bases, with 12 bases lying between them. The CDR3 contains 15 residues. Germline CDR1 and CDR2: SGHTA and FQGTGA. CDR3 in amino acids: CASSLLGQFTDTQYF. DNA for the CDR3: TGTGCCAGCAGCTTGCTCGGACAGTTCACAGATACGCAGTATTTT.

The J gene is TRBJ1-1, the V gene TRBV19; the D gene is possibly TRBD1 (5 bases). Germline CDR1 and CDR2: LNHDA and SQIVND (reference sequence). Deletions cut 2 bases from V and 8 bases from J, with 12 bases between. This CDR3 is built from 13 residues. CDR3 DNA sequence: TGTGCCAGTAGTATAATCGGGACGAGCGAAGCTTTCTTT. Translating gives CASSIIGTSEAFF.

The chain employs TRBV28 and TRBJ1-1; D gene unclear. In germline, CDR1 is MDHEN, CDR2 SYDVKM. The CDR3 has 10 amino acids. Trimming removed 2 bases from V and 9 bases from J, with 4 bases in between. The CDR3 here is CASSLGKAFF. CDR3 DNA: TGTGCCAGCAGTTTAGGGAAAGCTTTCTTT.